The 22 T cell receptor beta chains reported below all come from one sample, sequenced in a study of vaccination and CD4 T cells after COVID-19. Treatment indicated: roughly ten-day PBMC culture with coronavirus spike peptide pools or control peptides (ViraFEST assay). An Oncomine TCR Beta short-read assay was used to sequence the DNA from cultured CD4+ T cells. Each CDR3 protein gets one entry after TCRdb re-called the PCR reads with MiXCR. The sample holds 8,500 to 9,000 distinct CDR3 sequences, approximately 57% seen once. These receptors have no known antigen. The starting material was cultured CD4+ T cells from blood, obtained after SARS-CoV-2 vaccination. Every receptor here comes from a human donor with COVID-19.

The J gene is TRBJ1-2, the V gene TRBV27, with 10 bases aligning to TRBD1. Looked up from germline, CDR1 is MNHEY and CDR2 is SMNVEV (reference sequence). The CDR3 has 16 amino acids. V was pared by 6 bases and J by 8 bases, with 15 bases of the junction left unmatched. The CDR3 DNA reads TGTGCCAGCAGGGATAAGCGGACAGGGGGGAGGGGAGGCTACACCTTC. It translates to CASRDKRTGGRGGYTF.

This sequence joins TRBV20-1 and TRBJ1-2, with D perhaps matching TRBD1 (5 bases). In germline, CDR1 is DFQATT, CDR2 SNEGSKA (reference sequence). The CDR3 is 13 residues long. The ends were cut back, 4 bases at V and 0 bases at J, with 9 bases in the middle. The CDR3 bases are TGCAGTGCTAACGACAGAGCTAACTATGGCTACACCTTC. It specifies CSANDRANYGYTF.

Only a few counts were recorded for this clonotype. The CDR3 nucleotides read TGTGCCACCCTCCCGACAGGTACTAATTCACCCCTCCACTTT. Amino acid sequence: CATLPTGTNSPLHF. The chain employs TRBV10-3 and TRBJ1-6; the D gene is possibly TRBD1 (6 bases). V was shortened by 10 bases and J by 6 bases, with 16 bases between the two germline ends. Germline-derived CDR1 and CDR2 are ENHRY and SYGVKD. The CDR3 has 14 amino acids.

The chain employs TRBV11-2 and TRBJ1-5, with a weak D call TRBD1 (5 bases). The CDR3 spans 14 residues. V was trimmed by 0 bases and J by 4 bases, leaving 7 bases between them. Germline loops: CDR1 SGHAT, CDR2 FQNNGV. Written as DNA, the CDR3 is TGTGCCAGCAGCTTAGATCGGGGGAATCAGCCCCAGCATTTT. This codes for CASSLDRGNQPQHF.

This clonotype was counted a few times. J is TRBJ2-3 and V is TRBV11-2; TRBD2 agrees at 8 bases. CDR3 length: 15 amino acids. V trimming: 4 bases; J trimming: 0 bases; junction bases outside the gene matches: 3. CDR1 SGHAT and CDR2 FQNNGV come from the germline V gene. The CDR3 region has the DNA TGTGCCAGCAGCTCGCGGGGGGATAGCACAGATACGCAGTATTTT. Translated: CASSSRGDSTDTQYF.

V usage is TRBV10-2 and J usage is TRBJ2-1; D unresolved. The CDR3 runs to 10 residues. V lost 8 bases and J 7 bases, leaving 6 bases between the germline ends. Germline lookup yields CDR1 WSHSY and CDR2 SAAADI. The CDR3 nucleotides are TGCGCCAGCGGCCCAAATGAGCAGTTCTTC. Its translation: CASGPNEQFF.

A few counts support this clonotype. The CDR3 spells CAIKIRVTEAFF. The CDR3 DNA follows: TGTGCCATCAAGATCAGGGTCACTGAAGCTTTCTTT. The rearrangement uses TRBV28 and TRBJ1-1; weak D call: TRBD1 (5 bases). The CDR3 has 12 residues. CDR1 is MDHEN and CDR2 is SYDVKM in the germline V gene. Trimming pared 10 bases from V and 4 bases from J, leaving 13 bases between.

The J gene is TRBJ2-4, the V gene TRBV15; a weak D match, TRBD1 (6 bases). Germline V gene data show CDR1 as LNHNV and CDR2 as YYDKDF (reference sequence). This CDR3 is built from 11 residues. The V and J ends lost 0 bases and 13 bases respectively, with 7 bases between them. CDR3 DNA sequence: TGTGCCACCAGCAGAGAGACAGGACAGTACTTC. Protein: CATSRETGQYF.

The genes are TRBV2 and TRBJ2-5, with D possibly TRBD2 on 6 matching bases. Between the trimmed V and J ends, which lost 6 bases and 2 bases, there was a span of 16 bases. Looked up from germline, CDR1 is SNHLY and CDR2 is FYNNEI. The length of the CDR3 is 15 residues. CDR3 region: CASRGSRGVQETQYF. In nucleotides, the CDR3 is TGTGCCAGCAGGGGGTCGCGGGGAGTTCAAGAGACCCAGTACTTC.

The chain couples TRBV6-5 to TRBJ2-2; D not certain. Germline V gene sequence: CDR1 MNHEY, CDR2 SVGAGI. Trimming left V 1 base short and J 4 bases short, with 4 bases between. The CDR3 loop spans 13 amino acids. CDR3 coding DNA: TGTGCCAGCAGTTACTTTTCCACCGGGGAGCTGTTTTTT. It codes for CASSYFSTGELFF.

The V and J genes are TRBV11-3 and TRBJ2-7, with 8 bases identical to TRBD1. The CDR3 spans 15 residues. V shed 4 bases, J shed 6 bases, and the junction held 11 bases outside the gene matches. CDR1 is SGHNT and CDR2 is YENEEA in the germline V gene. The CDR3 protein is CASSSGPGQGGEQYF. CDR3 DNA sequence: TGTGCCAGCAGCTCCGGCCCCGGACAGGGAGGCGAGCAGTACTTC.

The CDR3 loop is CASSYSRTGGGGYF. The CDR3 DNA reads as TGTGCCAGCAGTTACTCGAGGACAGGGGGCGGTGGGTACTTC. This chain connects TRBV6-5 to TRBJ2-7, with TRBD1 identical over 11 bases. The junction had 7 bases not matched to a gene; V was cut back by 0 bases and J by 12 bases. The CDR3 sequence is 14 residues long. Looked up from germline, CDR1 is MNHEY and CDR2 is SVGAGI.

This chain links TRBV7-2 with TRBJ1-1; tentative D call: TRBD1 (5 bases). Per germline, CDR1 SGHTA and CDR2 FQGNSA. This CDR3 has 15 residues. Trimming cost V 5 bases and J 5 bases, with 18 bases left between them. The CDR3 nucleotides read TGTGCCAGCAGCCCCCTTTCGCAGGGTGGGACTGAAGCTTTCTTT. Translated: CASSPLSQGGTEAFF.

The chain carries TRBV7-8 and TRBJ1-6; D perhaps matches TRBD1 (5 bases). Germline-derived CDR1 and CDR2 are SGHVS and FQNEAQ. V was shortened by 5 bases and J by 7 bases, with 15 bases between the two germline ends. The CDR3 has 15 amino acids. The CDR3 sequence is CASSPQGGHNSPLHF. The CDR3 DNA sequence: TGTGCCAGCAGCCCCCAGGGTGGGCACAATTCACCCCTCCACTTT.

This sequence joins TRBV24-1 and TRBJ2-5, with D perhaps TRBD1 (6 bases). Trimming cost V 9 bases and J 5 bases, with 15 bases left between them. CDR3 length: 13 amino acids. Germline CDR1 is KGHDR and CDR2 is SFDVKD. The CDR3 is CATGLQGLETQYF. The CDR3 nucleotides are TGTGCCACCGGTTTACAGGGTTTGGAGACCCAGTACTTC.

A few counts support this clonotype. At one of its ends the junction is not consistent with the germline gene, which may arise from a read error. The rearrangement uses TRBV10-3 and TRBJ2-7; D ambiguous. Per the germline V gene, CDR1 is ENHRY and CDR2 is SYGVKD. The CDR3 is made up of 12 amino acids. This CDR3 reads CASSYLGYEQYF. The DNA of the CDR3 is TGTGCCAGCAGTTACTTAGGCTACGAGCAGTACTTC.

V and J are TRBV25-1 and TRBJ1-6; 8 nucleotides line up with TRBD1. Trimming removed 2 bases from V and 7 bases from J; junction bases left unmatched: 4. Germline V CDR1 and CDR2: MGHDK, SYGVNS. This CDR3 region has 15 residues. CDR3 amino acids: CASSEGQGANSPLHF. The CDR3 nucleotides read TGTGCCAGCAGTGAAGGACAGGGTGCGAATTCACCCCTCCACTTT.

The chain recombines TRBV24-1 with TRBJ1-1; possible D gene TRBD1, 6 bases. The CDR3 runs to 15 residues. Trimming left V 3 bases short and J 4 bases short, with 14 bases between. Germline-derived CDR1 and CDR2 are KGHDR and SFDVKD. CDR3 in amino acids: CATSDAQGRATEAFF. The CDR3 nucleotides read TGTGCCACCAGTGATGCACAGGGTCGGGCCACTGAAGCTTTCTTT.

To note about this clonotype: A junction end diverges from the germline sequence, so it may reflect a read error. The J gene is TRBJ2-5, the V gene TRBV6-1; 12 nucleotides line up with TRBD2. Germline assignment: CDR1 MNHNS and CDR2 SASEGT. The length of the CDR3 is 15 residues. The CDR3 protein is CASSPRLAGEETQYF. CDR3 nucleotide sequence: TGCGCCAGCAGTCCTAGACTAGCGGGGGAAGAGACCCAGTACTTC.

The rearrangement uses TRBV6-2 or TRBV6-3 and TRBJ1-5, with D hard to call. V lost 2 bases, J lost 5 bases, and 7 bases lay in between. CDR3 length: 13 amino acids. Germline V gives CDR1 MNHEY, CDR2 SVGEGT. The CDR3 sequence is CASSYAGDQPQHF. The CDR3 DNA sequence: TGTGCCAGCAGTTACGCCGGGGATCAGCCCCAGCATTTT.

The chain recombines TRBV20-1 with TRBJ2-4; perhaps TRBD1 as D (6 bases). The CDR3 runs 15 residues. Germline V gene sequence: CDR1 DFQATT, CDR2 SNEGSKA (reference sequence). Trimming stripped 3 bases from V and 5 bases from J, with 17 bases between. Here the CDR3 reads CSASMKQGRENIQYF. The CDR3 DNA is TGCAGTGCTAGCATGAAACAGGGTCGCGAAAACATTCAGTACTTC.

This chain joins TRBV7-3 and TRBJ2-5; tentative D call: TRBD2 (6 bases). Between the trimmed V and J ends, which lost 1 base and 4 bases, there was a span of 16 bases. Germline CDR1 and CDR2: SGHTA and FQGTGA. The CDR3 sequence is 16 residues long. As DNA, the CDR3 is TGTGCCAGCAGCTTAATCGGCGGGGTTAGGGGAGAGACCCAGTACTTC. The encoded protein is CASSLIGGVRGETQYF. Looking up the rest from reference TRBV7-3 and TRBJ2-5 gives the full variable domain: GAGVSQTPSNKVTEKGKYVELRCDPISGHTALYWYRQSLGQGPEFLIYFQGTGAADDSGLPNDRFFAVRPEGSVSTLKIQRTERGDSAVYLCASSLIGGVRGETQYFGPGTRLLVL.